A single sample is the source of the 19 T cell receptor beta chains below, sequenced in a study of glioma-infiltrating T cells. The iRepertoire nested amplicon-rescue multiplex PCR amplified TCR alpha and beta CDR3s from RNA. TCRdb re-called the multiplex PCR reads with MiXCR, one entry per CDR3 protein. The data contain some 190,000 distinct CDR3 sequences, about 32% of them singletons. Sequenced: glioma tissue, nonneoplastic brain tissue, or PBMCs (not recorded which). The receptor set was obtained from a human donor with low-grade glioma or glioblastoma, undergoing nonglioma brain surgery, or in good health (not recorded which).

This chain connects TRBV19 to TRBJ2-6, with no clear D. With 8 bases removed from V and 5 bases from J, the gap between germline ends came to 4 bases. This CDR3 contains 11 residues. CDR1 and CDR2 from the germline V gene are LNHDA and SQIVND (reference sequence). CDR3 region: CASYRANVLTF. Written as DNA, the CDR3 is TGTGCCAGTTACAGGGCCAACGTCCTGACTTTC.

This clonotype has at least ten counts. V gene TRBV5-4 combines with J gene TRBJ1-1, with a weak D call TRBD1 (5 bases). Trimming left V 2 bases short and J 1 base short, with 12 bases between. This CDR3 has 15 amino acids. Germline values: CDR1 SGHNT, CDR2 YYREEE (reference sequence). DNA for the CDR3: TGTGCCAGCAGCTTAGAGCAGGGAGGGAACACTGAAGCTTTCTTT. This encodes CASSLEQGGNTEAFF.

This chain joins TRBV5-4 and TRBJ2-6; D gene unclear. Germline loops: CDR1 SGHNT, CDR2 YYREEE (reference sequence). This CDR3 region has 14 residues. With 4 bases removed from V and 6 bases from J, the gap between germline ends came to 11 bases. CDR3 DNA: TGTGCCAGCAGCCGAATATTTCAGGCCAACGTCCTGACTTTC. This encodes CASSRIFQANVLTF.

The rearrangement joins TRBV20-1 to TRBJ2-7; 9 nucleotides match TRBD2. The germline gives CDR1 DFQATT, CDR2 SNEGSKA (reference sequence). The V segment lost 0 bases and the J segment 4 bases; nucleotides outside the gene matches: 13. The CDR3 spans 17 residues. CDR3 nucleotide sequence: TGCAGTGCTAGAGATGGTAGCGGGGGAGGGGGGGTTTACGAGCAGTACTTC. It encodes CSARDGSGGGGVYEQYF.

This clonotype was found once. Given a much more abundant clone one base away, this may be a read error. V is TRBV6-2 or TRBV6-3 and J is TRBJ2-6; tentatively, D is TRBD1 (5 bases). Germline-derived CDR1 and CDR2 are MNHEY and SVGEGT. The CDR3 totals 16 residues. V gave up 0 bases and J gave up 1 base, with 7 bases separating them. CDR3 nucleotide sequence: TGTGCCAGCAGTTACTCACAGGAGTCTGGGGCCAACGTCCTGACTTTC. This sequence encodes CASSYSQESGANVLTF.

This clonotype was counted many times. A read error may explain this, as a much larger clone is one base away. This chain connects TRBV7-9 to TRBJ2-5; D possibly corresponds to TRBD2 (5 bases). Germline-derived CDR1 and CDR2 are SEHNR and FQNEAQ (reference sequence). The CDR3 runs to 10 residues. The V gene lost 8 bases and the J gene lost 5 bases, with 6 bases spanning the gap. The CDR3 spells CASEGETQYF. The CDR3 DNA sequence: TGTGCCAGCGAGGGTGAGACCCAGTACTTC.

On this clonotype: This clone may be a read error of a much larger clone one base away. V and J are TRBV4-1 and TRBJ2-3; D is undetermined. CDR1 and CDR2 (germline): MGHRA, YSYEKL. The CDR3 has 14 residues. V was cut by 0 bases and J by 4 bases, with 8 bases left in between. CDR3 coding DNA: TGCGCCAGCAGCCAAGAAATGCGGCCAGATACGCAGTATTTT. This codes for CASSQEMRPDTQYF.

A word on this clonotype: A much bigger clone sits one base away, suggesting this may be a read error. This sequence joins TRBV29-1 and TRBJ1-3; D unresolved. Germline V gives CDR1 SQVTM, CDR2 ANQGSEA. The CDR3 is 13 amino acids. The CDR3 DNA reads TGCATCGTACTGAGGACCGCTGGAAACACCATATATTTT. This codes for CIVLRTAGNTIYF.

V gene TRBV5-1 combines with J gene TRBJ2-3; D not certain. CDR3 length equals 15 residues. Germline assignment: CDR1 SGHRS and CDR2 YFSETQ. The V end lost 1 base, the J end lost 2 bases, and 11 bases lay between the germline ends. CDR3 DNA: TGCGCCAGCAGCTTGTATACCGGAACCACAGATACGCAGTATTTT. Its translation: CASSLYTGTTDTQYF.

This clonotype was found many times. The chain joins TRBV7-8 to TRBJ2-7, with 10 bases that match TRBD2. After removal of 2 bases from V and 3 bases from J, the junction contained 7 bases not matched to a gene. This CDR3 spans 16 amino acids. Per germline, CDR1 SGHVS and CDR2 FQNEAQ. CDR3: CASSLLRLAGNYEQYF. The CDR3 DNA reads as TGTGCCAGCAGCTTATTAAGACTAGCGGGTAACTACGAGCAGTACTTC.

With respect to this clonotype: Given a much more abundant clone one base away, this may be a read error. Here the CDR3 omits its conserved ending phenylalanine or tryptophan, so a read error is the likely source. This rearrangement joins TRBV19 to TRBJ2-2, with a weak D call TRBD2 (6 bases). Germline V lookup: CDR1 LNHDA, CDR2 SQIVND (reference sequence). This CDR3 spans 16 amino acids. The V end was cut by 5 bases, the J end by 5 bases, with 18 bases between. The DNA of the CDR3 is TGTGCCAGTAGTCCCATGGAGGCGGGGAGGACCGGGGAGCTGTTTTGT. Protein product: CASSPMEAGRTGELFC.

This clonotype showed up many times. The gene calls are TRBV27 and TRBJ1-2; 8 bases agree with TRBD1. The V and J ends lost 2 bases and 4 bases, in that order; junction bases with no gene match: 0. In germline, CDR1 is MNHEY, CDR2 SMNVEV (reference sequence). The CDR3 has 13 residues. The CDR3 reads CASSLGQGYGYTF. The CDR3 DNA sequence: TGTGCCAGCAGTTTAGGACAGGGCTATGGCTACACCTTC.

To note about this clonotype: A much larger clone is a single base away; this may be a read error. This rearrangement joins TRBV24-1 to TRBJ1-5; D unresolved. Germline CDR1 KGHDR, CDR2 SFDVKD. The ends were cut back, 7 bases at V and 1 base at J, with 7 bases in the middle. The CDR3 has 13 amino acids. This chain's CDR3 is CATSIGSNQPQHF. The CDR3 nucleotides read TGTGCCACCAGCATCGGGAGCAATCAGCCCCAGCATTTT.

Turning to this clonotype: A read error may be the cause here, since a much bigger clone is one base away. The chain couples TRBV19 to TRBJ1-5; D uncertain. The ends were cut back, 3 bases at V and 8 bases at J, with 8 bases in the middle. CDR1 and CDR2 from the germline V gene are LNHDA and SQIVND (reference sequence). This CDR3 region has 12 residues. The CDR3 DNA sequence: TGTGCCAGTAGTATCTCTTATGAGCCCCAGCATTTT. Translation: CASSISYEPQHF.

There are many counts of this clonotype. The J gene is TRBJ1-1, the V gene TRBV3-1, with a tentative D call TRBD1 (5 bases). V dropped 1 base and J dropped 5 bases, with 11 bases sitting between them. Germline V gene sequence: CDR1 LGHDT, CDR2 YNNKEL (reference sequence). The CDR3 is 14 residues long. CDR3 loop: CASSQVQGGTEAFF. The CDR3 DNA reads TGTGCCAGCAGCCAAGTGCAGGGCGGAACTGAAGCTTTCTTT.

As for this clonotype: This may be a read error, as it is one base from a much larger clone. The genes are TRBV5-6 and TRBJ2-5; D possibly corresponds to TRBD2 (6 bases). The CDR3 sequence is 15 residues long. Germline V gene data show CDR1 as SGHDT and CDR2 as YYEEEE. CDR3 DNA sequence: TGTGCCAGCAGCCCATTGGGGGGTCGGCAAGAGGCCCAGTACTTC. It is translated as CASSPLGGRQEAQYF.

This clonotype showed up many times. The genes are TRBV28 and TRBJ2-5, with 8 nucleotides matching TRBD2. The V segment lost 2 bases and the J segment 3 bases; nucleotides outside the gene matches: 14. Germline assignment: CDR1 MDHEN and CDR2 SYDVKM. The CDR3 runs 18 residues. The CDR3 protein is CASSLLASGSLVKETQYF. CDR3 DNA: TGTGCCAGCAGTTTACTCGCAAGCGGGAGCTTGGTTAAAGAGACCCAGTACTTC.

The chain is built from TRBV14 and TRBJ1-1; D gene ambiguous. Germline CDR1 is SGHDN and CDR2 is FVKESK. This CDR3 is 13 amino acids long. V lost 2 bases, J lost 6 bases, and 10 bases lay in between. CDR3 in amino acids: CASSQRGNAEAFF. CDR3 bases: TGTGCCAGCAGCCAACGCGGTAACGCTGAAGCTTTCTTT.

There are many counts of this clonotype. The V gene is TRBV20-1, the J gene TRBJ2-1; 12 bases are shared with TRBD2. The CDR3 runs to 14 residues. The trim removed 6 bases at V and 6 bases at J, leaving 6 bases unmatched. Germline CDR1 reads DFQATT; CDR2 reads SNEGSKA (reference sequence). DNA for the CDR3: TGCAGTGCGCAAACTAGCGGGAGGCTCAATGAGCAGTTCTTC. Encoded protein: CSAQTSGRLNEQFF.